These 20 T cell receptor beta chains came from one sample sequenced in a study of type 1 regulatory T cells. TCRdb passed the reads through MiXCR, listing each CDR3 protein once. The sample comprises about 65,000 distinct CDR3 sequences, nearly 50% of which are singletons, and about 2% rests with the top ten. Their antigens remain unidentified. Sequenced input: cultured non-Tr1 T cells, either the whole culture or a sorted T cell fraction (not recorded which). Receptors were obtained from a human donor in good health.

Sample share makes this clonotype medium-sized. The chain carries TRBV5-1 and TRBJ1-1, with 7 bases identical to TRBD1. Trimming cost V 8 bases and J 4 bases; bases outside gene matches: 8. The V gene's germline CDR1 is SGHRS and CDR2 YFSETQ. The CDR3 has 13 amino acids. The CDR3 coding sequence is TGCGCCAGTCGACAGGGTGAGGGCACTGAAGCTTTCTTT. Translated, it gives CASRQGEGTEAFF.

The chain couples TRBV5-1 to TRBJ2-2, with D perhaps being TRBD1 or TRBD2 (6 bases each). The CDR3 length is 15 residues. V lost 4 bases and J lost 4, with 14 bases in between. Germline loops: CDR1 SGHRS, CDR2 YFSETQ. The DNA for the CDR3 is TGCGCCAGCAGCGGGGCCCGGGGGCCCACCGGGGAGCTGTTTTTT. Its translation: CASSGARGPTGELFF.

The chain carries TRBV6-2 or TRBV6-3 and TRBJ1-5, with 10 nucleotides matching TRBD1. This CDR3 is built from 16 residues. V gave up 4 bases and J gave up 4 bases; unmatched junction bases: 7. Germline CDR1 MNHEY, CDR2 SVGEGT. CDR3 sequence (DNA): TGTGCCAGCAGTTCAGACAGGGGGCCGTGGAATCAGCCCCAGCATTTT. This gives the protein CASSSDRGPWNQPQHF.

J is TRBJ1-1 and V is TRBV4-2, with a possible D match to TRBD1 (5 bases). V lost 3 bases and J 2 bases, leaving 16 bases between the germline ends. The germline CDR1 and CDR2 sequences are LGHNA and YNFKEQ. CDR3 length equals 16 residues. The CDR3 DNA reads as TGTGCCAGCAGCCAGAGATCCGGGACGGATAACACTGAAGCTTTCTTT. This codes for CASSQRSGTDNTEAFF.

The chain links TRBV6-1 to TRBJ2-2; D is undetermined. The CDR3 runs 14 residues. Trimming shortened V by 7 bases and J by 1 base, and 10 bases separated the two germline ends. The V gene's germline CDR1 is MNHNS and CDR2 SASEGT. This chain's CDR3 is CASIGSRNTGELFF. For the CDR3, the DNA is TGTGCCAGCATAGGCAGTAGGAACACCGGGGAGCTGTTTTTT.

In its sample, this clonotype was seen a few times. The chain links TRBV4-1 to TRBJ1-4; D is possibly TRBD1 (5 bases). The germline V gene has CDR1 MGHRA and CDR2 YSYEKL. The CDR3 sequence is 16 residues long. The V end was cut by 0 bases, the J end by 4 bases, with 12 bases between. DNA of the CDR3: TGCGCCAGCAGCCAAGATTGGGGACGATTTAATGAAAAACTGTTTTTT. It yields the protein CASSQDWGRFNEKLFF.

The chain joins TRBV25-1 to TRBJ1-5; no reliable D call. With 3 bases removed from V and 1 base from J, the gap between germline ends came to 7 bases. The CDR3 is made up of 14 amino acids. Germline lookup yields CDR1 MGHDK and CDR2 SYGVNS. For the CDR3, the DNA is TGTGCCAGCAGTGACTACAAGAGCAATCAGCCCCAGCATTTT. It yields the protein CASSDYKSNQPQHF.

The DNA for the CDR3 is TGCGCCAGCAGCTCAACCGAGACCCAGTACTTC. Translation gives CASSSTETQYF. This chain connects TRBV5-1 to TRBJ2-5; D uncertain. Per germline, CDR1 SGHRS and CDR2 YFSETQ. Trimming removed 3 bases at V and 5 bases at J, with 5 bases between. The CDR3 is 11 amino acids. Full variable domain (remainder filled in from reference TRBV5-1 and TRBJ2-5): KAGVTQTPRYLIKTRGQQVTLSCSPISGHRSVSWYQQTPGQGLQFLFEYFSETQRNKGNFPGRFSGRQFSNSRSEMNVSTLELGDSALYLCASSSTETQYFGPGTRLLVL.

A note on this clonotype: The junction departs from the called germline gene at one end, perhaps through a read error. The CDR3 protein is CVSSLGGINQPQHF. CDR3 DNA: TGTGTCAGCAGCTTGGGGGGTATCAATCAGCCCCAGCATTTT. The rearrangement links TRBV7-2 to TRBJ1-5; tentative D call: TRBD1 (5 bases). CDR3 size: 14 residues. CDR1 and CDR2 (germline): SGHTA, FQGNSA.

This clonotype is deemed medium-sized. CDR3 coding DNA: TGTGCCAGCAGCATGTCACAGGGGGTCCTCGGTCAGCCCCAGCATTTT. Protein sequence: CASSMSQGVLGQPQHF. J is TRBJ1-5 and V is TRBV12-3 or TRBV12-4; 8 bases are a match to TRBD1. This CDR3 is 16 amino acids long. V gave up 6 bases and J gave up 6 bases; unmatched junction bases: 13.

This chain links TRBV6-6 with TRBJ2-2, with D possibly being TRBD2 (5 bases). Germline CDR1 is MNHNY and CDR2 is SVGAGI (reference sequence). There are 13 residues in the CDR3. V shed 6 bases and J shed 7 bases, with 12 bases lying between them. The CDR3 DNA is TGTGCCAGCAGATTACTAGATGGCGGGGAGCTGTTTTTT. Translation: CASRLLDGGELFF.

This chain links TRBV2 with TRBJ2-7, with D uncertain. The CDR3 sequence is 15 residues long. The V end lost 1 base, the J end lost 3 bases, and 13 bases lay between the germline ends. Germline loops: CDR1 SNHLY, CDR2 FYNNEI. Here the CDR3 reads CASSEGVAGGYEQYF. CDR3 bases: TGTGCCAGCAGTGAAGGGGTAGCAGGTGGCTACGAGCAGTACTTC.

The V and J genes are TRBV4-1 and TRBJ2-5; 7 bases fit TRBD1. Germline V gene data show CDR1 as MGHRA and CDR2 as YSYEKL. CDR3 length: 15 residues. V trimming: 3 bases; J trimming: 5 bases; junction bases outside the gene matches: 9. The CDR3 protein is CASSQPDRLKETQYF. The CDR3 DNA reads TGCGCCAGCAGCCAGCCGGACAGGTTAAAGGAGACCCAGTACTTC.

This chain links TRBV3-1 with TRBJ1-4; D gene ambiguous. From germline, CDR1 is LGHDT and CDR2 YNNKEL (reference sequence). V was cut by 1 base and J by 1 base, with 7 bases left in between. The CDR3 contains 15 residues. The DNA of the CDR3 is TGTGCCAGCAGCCAAGCTTCGGGAACTAATGAAAAACTGTTTTTT. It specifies CASSQASGTNEKLFF. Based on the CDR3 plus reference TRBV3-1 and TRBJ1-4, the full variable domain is DTAVSQTPKYLVTQMGNDKSIKCEQNLGHDTMYWYKQDSKKFLKIMFSYNNKELIINETVPNRFSPKSPDKAHLNLHINSLELGDSAVYFCASSQASGTNEKLFFGSGTQLSVL.

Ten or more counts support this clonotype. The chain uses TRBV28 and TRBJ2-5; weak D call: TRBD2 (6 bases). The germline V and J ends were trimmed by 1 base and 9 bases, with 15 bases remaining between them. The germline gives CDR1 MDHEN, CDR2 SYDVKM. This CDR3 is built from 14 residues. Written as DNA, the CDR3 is TGTGCCAGCAGTTTATCCGGGTCAAAGCGGGCCCAGTACTTC. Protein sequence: CASSLSGSKRAQYF.

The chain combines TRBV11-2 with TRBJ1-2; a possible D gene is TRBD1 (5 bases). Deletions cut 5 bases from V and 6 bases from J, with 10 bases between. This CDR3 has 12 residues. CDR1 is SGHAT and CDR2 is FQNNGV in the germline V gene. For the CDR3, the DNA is TGTGCCAGCAGCCTTCAGGGTAATGGCTACACCTTC. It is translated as CASSLQGNGYTF.

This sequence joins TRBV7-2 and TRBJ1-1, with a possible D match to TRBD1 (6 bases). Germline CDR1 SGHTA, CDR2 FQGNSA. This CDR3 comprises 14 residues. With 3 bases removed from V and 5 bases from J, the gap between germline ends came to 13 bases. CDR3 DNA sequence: TGTGCCAGCAGCTTCCCACAGGGAAATACTGAAGCTTTCTTT. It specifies CASSFPQGNTEAFF.

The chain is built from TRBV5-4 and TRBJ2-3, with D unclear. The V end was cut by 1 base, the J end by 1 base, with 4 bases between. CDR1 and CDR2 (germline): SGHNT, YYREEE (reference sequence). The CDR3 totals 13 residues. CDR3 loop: CASSLWGTDTQYF. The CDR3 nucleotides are TGTGCCAGCAGCTTGTGGGGCACAGATACGCAGTATTTT.

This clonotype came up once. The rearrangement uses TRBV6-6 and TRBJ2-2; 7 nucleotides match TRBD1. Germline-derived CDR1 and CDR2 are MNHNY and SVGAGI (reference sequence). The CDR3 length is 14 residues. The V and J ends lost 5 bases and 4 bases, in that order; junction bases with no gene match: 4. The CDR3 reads CASSIDRATGELFF. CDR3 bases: TGTGCCAGCAGTATCGACAGGGCCACCGGGGAGCTGTTTTTT.

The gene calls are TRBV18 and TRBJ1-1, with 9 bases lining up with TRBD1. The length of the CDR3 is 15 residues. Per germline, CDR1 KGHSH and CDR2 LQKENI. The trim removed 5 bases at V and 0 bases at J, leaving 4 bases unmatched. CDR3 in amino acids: CASSLQGALNTEAFF. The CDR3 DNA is TGTGCCAGCTCATTACAGGGGGCTTTGAACACTGAAGCTTTCTTT.